Sequencing of this T cell receptor (beta chain) was carried out in a study of T-cell memory formation after mild COVID-19. This clonotype was counted a few times. Its antigen is unknown. V lost 0 bases and J 4 bases, leaving 12 bases between the germline ends. The length of the CDR3 is 16 residues. Per the germline V gene, CDR1 is SGHVS and CDR2 is FNYEAQ. Study-level points and caveats: Clones that got smaller from day 15 to 85 had even CD4/CD8, while clones growing later tipped toward CD4+. Those CD4+ clones that contracted were mainly in CM and EM (CD8+ ones in EMRA).

TCRdb called the 5' RACE reads again in MiXCR, with one record for every CDR3 protein. The sample has 350,000 to 500,000 distinct CDR3 sequences; roughly 18% are singletons. The chain couples TRBV7-6 to TRBJ2-2; no reliable D call. Sequenced material: PBMCs or a T cell subset sorted from them (not recorded which). The sequence was collected from a man between 18 and 29 years old who had mild COVID-19 (a few samples of this study predate the infection). Cell type and time point are not known. The CDR3 loop is CASSLASGWRTGELFF. The CDR3 coding sequence is TGTGCCAGCAGCTTAGCGTCCGGGTGGCGCACCGGGGAGCTGTTTTTT.